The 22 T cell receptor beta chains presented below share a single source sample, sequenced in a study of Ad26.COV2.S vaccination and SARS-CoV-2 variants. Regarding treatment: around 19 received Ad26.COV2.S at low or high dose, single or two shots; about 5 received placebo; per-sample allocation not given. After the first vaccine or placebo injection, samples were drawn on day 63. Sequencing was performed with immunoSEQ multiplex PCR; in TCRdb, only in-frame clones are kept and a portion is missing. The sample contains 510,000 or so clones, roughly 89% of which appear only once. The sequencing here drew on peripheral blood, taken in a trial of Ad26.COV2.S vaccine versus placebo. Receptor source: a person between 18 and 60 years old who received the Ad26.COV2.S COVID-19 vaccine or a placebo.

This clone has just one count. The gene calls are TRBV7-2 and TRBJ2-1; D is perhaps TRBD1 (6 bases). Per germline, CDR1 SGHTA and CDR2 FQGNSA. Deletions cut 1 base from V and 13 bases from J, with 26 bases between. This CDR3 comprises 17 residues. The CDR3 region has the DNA TGTGCCAGCAGCTTAGTAGGTGGCAGGGGATTACAGAACGCACAGTTCTTC. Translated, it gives CASSLVGGRGLQNAQFF.

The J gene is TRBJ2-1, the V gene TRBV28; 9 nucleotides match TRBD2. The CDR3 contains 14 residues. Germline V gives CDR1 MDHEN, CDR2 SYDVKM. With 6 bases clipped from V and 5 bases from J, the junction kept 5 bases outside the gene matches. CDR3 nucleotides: TGTGCCAGCAGAGGTAGCGGGAGTCACAATGAGCAGTTCTTC. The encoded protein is CASRGSGSHNEQFF.

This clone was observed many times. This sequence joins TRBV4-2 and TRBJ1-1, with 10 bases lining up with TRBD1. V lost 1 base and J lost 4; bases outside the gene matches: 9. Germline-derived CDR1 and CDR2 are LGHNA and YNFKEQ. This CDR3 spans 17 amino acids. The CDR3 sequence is CASSQGTGGILGTEAFF. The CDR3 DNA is TGTGCCAGCAGCCAAGGGACAGGGGGGATCCTGGGCACTGAAGCTTTCTTT.

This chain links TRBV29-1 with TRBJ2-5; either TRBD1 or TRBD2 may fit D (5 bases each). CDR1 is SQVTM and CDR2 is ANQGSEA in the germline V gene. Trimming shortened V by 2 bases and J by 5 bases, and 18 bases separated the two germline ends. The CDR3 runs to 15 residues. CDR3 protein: CSVEKWVGRDETQYF. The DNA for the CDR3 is TGCAGCGTTGAAAAGTGGGTCGGCAGGGACGAGACCCAGTACTTC.

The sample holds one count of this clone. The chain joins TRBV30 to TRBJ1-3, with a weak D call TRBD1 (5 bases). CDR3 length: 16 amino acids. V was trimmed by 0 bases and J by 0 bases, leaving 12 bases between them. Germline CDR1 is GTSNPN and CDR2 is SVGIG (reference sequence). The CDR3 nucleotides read TGTGCCTGGAGTGTGGGGGGGGTTCTCTCTGGAAACACCATATATTTT. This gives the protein CAWSVGGVLSGNTIYF. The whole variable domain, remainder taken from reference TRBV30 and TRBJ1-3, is SQTIHQWPATLVQPVGSPLSLECTVEGTSNPNLYWYRQAAGRGLQLLFYSVGIGQISSEVPQNLSASRPQDRQFILSSKKLLLSDSGFYLCAWSVGGVLSGNTIYFGEGSWLTVV.

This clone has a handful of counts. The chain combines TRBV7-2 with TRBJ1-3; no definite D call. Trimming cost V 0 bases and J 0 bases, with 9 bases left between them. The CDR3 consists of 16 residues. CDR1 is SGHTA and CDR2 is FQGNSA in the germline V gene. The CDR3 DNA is TGTGCCAGCAGCTTAGCGACTGCCGACTCTGGAAACACCATATATTTT. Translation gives CASSLATADSGNTIYF.

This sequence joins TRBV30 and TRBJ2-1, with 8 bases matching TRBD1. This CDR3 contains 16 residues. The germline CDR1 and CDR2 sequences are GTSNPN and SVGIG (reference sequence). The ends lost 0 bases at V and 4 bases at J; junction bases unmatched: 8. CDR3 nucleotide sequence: TGTGCCTGGAGTGTTCTTAGGACAGGGCTTTACAATGAGCAGTTCTTC. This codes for CAWSVLRTGLYNEQFF. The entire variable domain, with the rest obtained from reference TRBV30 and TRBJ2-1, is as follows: SQTIHQWPATLVQPVGSPLSLECTVEGTSNPNLYWYRQAAGRGLQLLFYSVGIGQISSEVPQNLSASRPQDRQFILSSKKLLLSDSGFYLCAWSVLRTGLYNEQFFGPGTRLTVL.

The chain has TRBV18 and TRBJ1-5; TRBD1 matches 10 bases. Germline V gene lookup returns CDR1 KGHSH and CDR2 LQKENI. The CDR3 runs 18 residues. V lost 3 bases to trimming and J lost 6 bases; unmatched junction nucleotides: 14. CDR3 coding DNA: TGTGCCAGCTCACCGCGTCCCGGGACAGGGGCGGTCGTTCAGCCCCAGCATTTT. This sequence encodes CASSPRPGTGAVVQPQHF.

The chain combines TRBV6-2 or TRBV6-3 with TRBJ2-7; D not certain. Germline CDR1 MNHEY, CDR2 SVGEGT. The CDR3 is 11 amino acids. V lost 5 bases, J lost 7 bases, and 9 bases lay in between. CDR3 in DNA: TGTGCCAGCAGTACCTCTCGGGAGCAGTACTTC. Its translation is CASSTSREQYF.

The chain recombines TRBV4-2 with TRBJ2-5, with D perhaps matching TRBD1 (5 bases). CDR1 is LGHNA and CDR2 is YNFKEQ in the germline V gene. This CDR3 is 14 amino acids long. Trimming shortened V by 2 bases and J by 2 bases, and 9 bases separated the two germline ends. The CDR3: CASSQPQGQETQYF. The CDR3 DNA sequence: TGTGCCAGCAGCCAACCCCAGGGACAAGAGACCCAGTACTTC.

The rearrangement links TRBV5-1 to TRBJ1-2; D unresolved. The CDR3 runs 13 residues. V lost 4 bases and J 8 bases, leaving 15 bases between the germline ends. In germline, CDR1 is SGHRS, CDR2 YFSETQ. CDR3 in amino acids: CASSLQLMSGYTF. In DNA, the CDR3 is TGCGCCAGCAGCCTACAATTAATGAGCGGCTACACCTTC.

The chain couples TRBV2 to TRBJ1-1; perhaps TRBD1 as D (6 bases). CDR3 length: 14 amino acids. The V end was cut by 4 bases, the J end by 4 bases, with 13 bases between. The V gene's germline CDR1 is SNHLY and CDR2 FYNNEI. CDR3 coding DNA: TGTGCCAGCAGTGGGGACACCTTAGTCACTGAAGCTTTCTTT. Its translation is CASSGDTLVTEAFF.

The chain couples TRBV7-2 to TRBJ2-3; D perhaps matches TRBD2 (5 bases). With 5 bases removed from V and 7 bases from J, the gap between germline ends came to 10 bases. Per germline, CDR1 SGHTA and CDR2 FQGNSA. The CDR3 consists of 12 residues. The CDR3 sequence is CASSDYPNTQYF. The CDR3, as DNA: TGTGCCAGCAGCGACTACCCCAATACGCAGTATTTT.

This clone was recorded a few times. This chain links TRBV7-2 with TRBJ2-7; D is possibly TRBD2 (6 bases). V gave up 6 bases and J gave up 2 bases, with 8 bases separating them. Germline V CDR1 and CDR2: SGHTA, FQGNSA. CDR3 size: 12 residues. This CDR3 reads CASRGGAYEQYF. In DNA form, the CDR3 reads TGTGCCAGCAGGGGGGGAGCCTACGAGCAGTACTTC.

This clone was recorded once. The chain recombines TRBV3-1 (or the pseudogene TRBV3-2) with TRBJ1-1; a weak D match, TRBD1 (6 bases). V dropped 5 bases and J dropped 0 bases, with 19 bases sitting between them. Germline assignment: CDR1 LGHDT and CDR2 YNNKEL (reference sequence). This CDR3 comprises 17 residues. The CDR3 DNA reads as TGTGCCAGCAGCAACTGGGACGGACAGTTCATGAACACTGAAGCTTTCTTT. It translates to CASSNWDGQFMNTEAFF.

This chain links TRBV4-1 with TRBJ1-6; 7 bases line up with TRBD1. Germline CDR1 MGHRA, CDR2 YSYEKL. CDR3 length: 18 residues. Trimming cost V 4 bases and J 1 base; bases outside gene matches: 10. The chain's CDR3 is CASSPDRQGISYNSPLHF. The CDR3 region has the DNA TGCGCCAGCAGCCCAGACCGACAGGGAATATCCTATAATTCACCCCTCCACTTT.

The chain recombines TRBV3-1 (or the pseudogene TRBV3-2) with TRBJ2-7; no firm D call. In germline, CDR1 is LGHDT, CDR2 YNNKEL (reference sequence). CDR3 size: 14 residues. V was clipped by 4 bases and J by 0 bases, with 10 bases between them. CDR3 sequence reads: CASSPQPGSYEQYF. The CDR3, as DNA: TGTGCCAGCAGCCCCCAACCGGGCTCCTACGAGCAGTACTTC.

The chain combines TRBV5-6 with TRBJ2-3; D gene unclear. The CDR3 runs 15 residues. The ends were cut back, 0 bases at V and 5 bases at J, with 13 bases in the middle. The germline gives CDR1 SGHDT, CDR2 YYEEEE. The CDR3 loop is CASSLASLILDTQYF. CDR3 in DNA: TGTGCCAGCAGCTTGGCCTCTCTCATCCTAGATACGCAGTATTTT.

CDR3 residues: CASTGGSYNEQFF. The CDR3 DNA follows: TGTGCCAGCACGGGCGGATCCTACAATGAGCAGTTCTTC. This chain connects TRBV6-6 to TRBJ2-1, with unresolved D. Germline V gene lookup returns CDR1 MNHNY and CDR2 SVGAGI (reference sequence). CDR3 length: 13 residues. Trimming left V 7 bases short and J 1 base short, with 8 bases between.

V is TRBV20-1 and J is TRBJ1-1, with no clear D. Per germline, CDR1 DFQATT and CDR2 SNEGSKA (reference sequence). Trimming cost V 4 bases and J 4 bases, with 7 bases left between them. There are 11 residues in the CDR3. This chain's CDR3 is CSAIGGTEAFF. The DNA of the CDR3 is TGCAGTGCTATAGGAGGCACTGAAGCTTTCTTT.

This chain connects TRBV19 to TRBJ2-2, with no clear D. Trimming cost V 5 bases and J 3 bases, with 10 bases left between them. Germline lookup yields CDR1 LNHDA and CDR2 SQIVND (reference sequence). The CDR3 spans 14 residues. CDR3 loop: CASSVRWDTGELFF. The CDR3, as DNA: TGTGCCAGTAGTGTTAGGTGGGACACCGGGGAGCTGTTTTTT.

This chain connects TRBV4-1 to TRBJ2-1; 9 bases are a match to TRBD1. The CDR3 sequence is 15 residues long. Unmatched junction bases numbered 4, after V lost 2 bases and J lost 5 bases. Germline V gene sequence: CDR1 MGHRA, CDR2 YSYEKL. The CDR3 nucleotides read TGCGCCAGCAGCCAACCGGGACAGGGCAACAATGAGCAGTTCTTC. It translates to CASSQPGQGNNEQFF.